Listed below are T cell receptor beta chains from one sample, sequenced in a study of beta chain features in type 1 diabetes. TCRdb's table, derived via immunoSEQ multiplex PCR, lists solely in-frame clones and lacks some. Among about 120,000 clones listed, roughly 15% were seen once. The sequencing sample was made of central memory CD4+ T cells from blood. These receptors all come from a man aged 25 to 45 with type 1 diabetes. The CDR3 runs from the conserved cysteine through the conserved F or W. A D gene is named only where the DNA matches it firmly. Rows give clone size only sometimes, using once, few, many, or a class for an expanded clone.

v_gene	abundance	d_gene	j_gene	CDR3nt	CDR3aa
TRBV7-2	NA	TRBD1	TRBJ2-2	TGTGCCAGCAGCTACCAGGGGGAGAACACCGGGGAGCTGTTTTTT	CASSYQGENTGELFF
TRBV29-1	NA	NA	TRBJ2-7	TGCAGCGTCGCGGGGCTAACCTACGAGCAGTACTTC	CSVAGLTYEQYF
TRBV18	few	NA	TRBJ2-2	TGTGCCAGCTCACCCACCTTAACGGGCAACACCGGGGAGCTGTTTTTT	CASSPTLTGNTGELFF
TRBV7-2	few	TRBD2	TRBJ2-3	TGTGCCAGCAGCCCCGGGACTAGCGAGGCAGATACGCAGTATTTT	CASSPGTSEADTQYF
TRBV7-2	few	NA	TRBJ2-5	TGTGCCAGCAGCGCCCCGGCCTTTAGAGAGACCCAGTACTTC	CASSAPAFRETQYF
TRBV9	NA	NA	TRBJ2-7	TGTGCCAGCAGCGCCCCAGCAGGTACGGACTACGAGCAGTGCTTC	CASSAPAGTDYEQCF
TRBV27	NA	NA	TRBJ2-1	TGTGCCAGCAGTTTCAGGCAACTTAATGAGCAGTTCTTC	CASSFRQLNEQFF
TRBV29-1	once	TRBD2	TRBJ2-1	TGCAGCGTAGACCGCGGGACTAGCGGGTTATACAATGAGCAGTTCTTC	CSVDRGTSGLYNEQFF
TRBV7-7	NA	NA	TRBJ1-3	TGTGCTAGCAGCTTAACGACAGTGGGGGATAGCGCCATATATTTT	CASSLTTVGDSAIYF
TRBV14	NA	NA	TRBJ2-1	TGTGCCAGCAGCCCGCATATGGCGGGGCTTTATGAGCAGTTCTTC	CASSPHMAGLYEQFF
TRBV7-9	NA	NA	TRBJ2-7	TGTGCCAGCAGTCCCGGGACATTCTACGAGCAGTACTTC	CASSPGTFYEQYF
TRBV2	few	TRBD2	TRBJ2-1	TGTGCCAGCAGTAGGACTAGAGGATCCTACAATGAGCAGTTCTTC	CASSRTRGSYNEQFF
TRBV11-3	NA	NA	TRBJ2-1	TGTGCCAGCAGCTCCGGGGCCCTTTGGGGCAATGAGCAGTTCTTC	CASSSGALWGNEQFF
TRBV6-6	NA	TRBD1	TRBJ1-5	TGTGCCAGCAGGGAGACAGGGGTGGGTCAGCCCCAGCATTTT	CASRETGVGQPQHF
TRBV5-1	NA	NA	TRBJ2-7	TGCGCCAGCAGCAGAGGGCAGGGCAGCTCCTACGAGCAGTACTTC	CASSRGQGSSYEQYF